This TCR beta chain was obtained from a study of identical twins. Germline CDR1 LGHDT, CDR2 YNNKEL (reference sequence). This CDR3 has 14 residues. V was trimmed by 0 bases and J by 6 bases, leaving 11 bases between them. TCRdb reprocessed the 5' RACE reads with MiXCR, giving one entry per CDR3 protein. The sample yields 520,000 or so distinct CDR3 sequences, less than 25% seen once. This clonotype was recorded a few times. The data also belong to a second study, concerning T cells expressing NK-cell markers.

The clonotype originates from a woman in her late teens or twenties in good health. Specimen: CD4+ T cells sorted from blood. J is TRBJ1-2 and V is TRBV3-1; possible D gene TRBD1, 5 bases. The CDR3 spells CASSQDPEGDGYTF. The CDR3, as DNA: TGTGCCAGCAGCCAAGACCCGGAAGGGGATGGCTACACCTTC. Based on the CDR3 plus reference TRBV3-1 and TRBJ1-2, the full variable domain is DTAVSQTPKYLVTQMGNDKSIKCEQNLGHDTMYWYKQDSKKFLKIMFSYNNKELIINETVPNRFSPKSPDKAHLNLHINSLELGDSAVYFCASSQDPEGDGYTFGSGTRLTVV.